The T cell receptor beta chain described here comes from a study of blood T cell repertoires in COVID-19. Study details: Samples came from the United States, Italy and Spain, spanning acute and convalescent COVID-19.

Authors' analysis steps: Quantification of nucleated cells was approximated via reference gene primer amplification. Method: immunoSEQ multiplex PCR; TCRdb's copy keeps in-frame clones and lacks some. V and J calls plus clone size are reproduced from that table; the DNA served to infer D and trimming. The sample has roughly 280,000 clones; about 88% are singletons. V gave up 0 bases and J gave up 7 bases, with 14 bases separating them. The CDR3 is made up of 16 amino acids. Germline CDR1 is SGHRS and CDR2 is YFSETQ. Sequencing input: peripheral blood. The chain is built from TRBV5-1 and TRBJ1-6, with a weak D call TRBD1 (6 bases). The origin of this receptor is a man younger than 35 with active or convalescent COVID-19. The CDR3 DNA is TGCGCCAGCAGCTTGGAGGGGGGGCATCGGAATTCACCCCTCCACTTT. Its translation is CASSLEGGHRNSPLHF.